This entry features one T cell receptor (beta chain) sequence. Germline CDR1 reads MNHNS; CDR2 reads SASEGT. The CDR3 extends over 14 amino acids. V lost 7 bases, J lost 3 bases, and 7 bases stayed unmatched. The sample is drawn from a study of T cell changes during pregnancy in multiple sclerosis. Assay: immunoSEQ multiplex PCR; the TCRdb copy retains only in-frame clones and omits some. The table shows 40,000 to 50,000 clones, with 94% occurring only once. Specimen: CD8+ T cells from peripheral blood mononuclear cells, collected in the third trimester of pregnancy. The chain is built from TRBV6-1 and TRBJ2-7; 9 nucleotides match TRBD2. This receptor was identified in a female donor with multiple sclerosis, enrolled in a pregnancy study. This chain's CDR3 is CASKEGSGSYEQYF. The CDR3 DNA is TGTGCCAGCAAAGAAGGTAGCGGGAGCTACGAGCAGTACTTC.